One sample yielded the 27 T cell receptor beta chains listed below, sequenced in a study of cytomegalovirus exposure and HLA in healthy donors. The PCR ran on 60 Vbeta and 13 Jbeta primers. Measured with immunoSEQ multiplex PCR; TCRdb has only the in-frame clones, and not every one. In the table there are 150,000 to 200,000 clones, 81% of which are singletons. The sequencing input was PBMCs. These receptors were collected from a young woman in good health and CMV-seropositive.

The J gene is TRBJ2-5, the V gene TRBV14; 9 bases line up with TRBD2. The ends lost 3 bases at V and 6 bases at J; junction bases unmatched: 5. CDR1 SGHDN and CDR2 FVKESK come from the germline V gene. The CDR3 extends over 14 amino acids. The CDR3 DNA reads TGTGCCAGCAGCCAGGTGGCGGGGGGGAAGACCCAGTACTTC. Translating gives CASSQVAGGKTQYF.

The rearrangement uses TRBV6-5 and TRBJ1-3; TRBD1 agrees at 11 bases. CDR1 is MNHEY and CDR2 is SVGAGI in the germline V gene. This CDR3 is built from 15 residues. After removal of 6 bases from V and 7 bases from J, the junction contained 8 bases not matched to a gene. In DNA, the CDR3 is TGTGCCAGCAGCAGAACGGGACAGGGGGTTAACACCATATATTTT. It translates to CASSRTGQGVNTIYF.

The rearrangement uses TRBV28 and TRBJ2-3; TRBD1 matches at 7 bases. Germline V gives CDR1 MDHEN, CDR2 SYDVKM. Trimming at V came to 8 bases and at J to 3 bases, leaving 8 bases not matched to a gene. CDR3 size: 14 residues. The DNA for the CDR3 is TGTGCCAGCCTCACCCCGGGACAGACAGATACGCAGTATTTT. It yields the protein CASLTPGQTDTQYF.

This chain uses TRBV18 with TRBJ1-2; no firm D call. V was shortened by 3 bases and J by 4 bases, with 6 bases between the two germline ends. CDR3 length equals 12 residues. CDR1 is KGHSH, CDR2 LQKENI, per germline. The CDR3 region is CASSPAAYGYTF. CDR3 nucleotide sequence: TGTGCCAGCTCACCCGCGGCCTATGGCTACACCTTC.

In its sample, this clone was seen a few times. The V call is TRBV19, the J call TRBJ1-5, with 8 bases identical to TRBD1. Germline V CDR1 and CDR2: LNHDA, SQIVND (reference sequence). This CDR3 is 17 amino acids long. Trimming cost V 1 base and J 2 bases; bases outside gene matches: 7. This CDR3 reads CASSIGRAGGRNQPQHF. CDR3 DNA sequence: TGTGCCAGTAGTATAGGCCGGGCAGGGGGCCGCAATCAGCCCCAGCATTTT.

The J gene is TRBJ1-5, the V gene TRBV19; no reliable D call. The CDR3 covers 14 residues. The germline CDR1 and CDR2 sequences are LNHDA and SQIVND (reference sequence). The V gene lost 4 bases and the J gene lost 0 bases, with 7 bases spanning the gap. The CDR3 nucleotides read TGTGCCAGTAGTAACTCATATAGCAATCAGCCCCAGCATTTT. This gives the protein CASSNSYSNQPQHF.

The chain has TRBV13 and TRBJ1-1, with a tentative D call TRBD1 (5 bases). CDR1 is PRHDT, CDR2 FYEKMQ, per germline (reference sequence). Trimming took 2 bases from V and 6 from J, leaving 25 bases between them. The CDR3 is 18 residues long. DNA for the CDR3: TGTGCCAGCAGCTTATGGAACCGGGCAGGGCCCTTCCAGTCTGAAGCTTTCTTT. Protein: CASSLWNRAGPFQSEAFF.

The chain recombines TRBV9 with TRBJ2-1; possibly TRBD2 for D (7 bases). Trimming took 0 bases from V and 7 from J, leaving 17 bases between them. Germline V gene sequence: CDR1 SGDLS, CDR2 YYNGEE. CDR3 length equals 16 residues. The CDR3 sequence is CASSVEGGAFNNEQFF. The DNA for the CDR3 is TGTGCCAGCAGCGTAGAAGGGGGGGCTTTTAATAATGAGCAGTTCTTC.

The chain employs TRBV7-8 and TRBJ2-1; no firm D call. In germline, CDR1 is SGHVS, CDR2 FQNEAQ. This CDR3 spans 14 amino acids. The germline V and J ends were trimmed by 1 base and 8 bases, with 12 bases remaining between them. CDR3 coding DNA: TGTGCCAGCAGCTTAGTCCCCCCCGGTGATGAGCAGTTCTTC. This translates into CASSLVPPGDEQFF.

The chain links TRBV7-8 to TRBJ1-5; 7 positions match TRBD1. Germline V gives CDR1 SGHVS, CDR2 FQNEAQ. J gave up 3 bases and V 7 bases, and 15 bases lay outside the gene matches. This CDR3 has 17 amino acids. The CDR3 loop reads CASTRRGRAISNQPQHF. Written as DNA, the CDR3 is TGTGCCAGCACCCGGAGGGGGCGCGCGATTTCCAATCAGCCCCAGCATTTT.

This chain connects TRBV6-5 to TRBJ2-7; possible D gene TRBD2, 6 bases. CDR1 is MNHEY and CDR2 is SVGAGI in the germline V gene. This CDR3 has 13 residues. Between the trimmed V and J ends, which lost 5 bases and 3 bases, there was a span of 11 bases. CDR3 bases: TGTGCCAGCAGTCCGGGAGAAAACTACGAGCAGTACTTC. Its translation: CASSPGENYEQYF.

The genes are TRBV7-9 and TRBJ2-7; TRBD1 agrees at 7 bases. Unmatched junction bases numbered 10, after V lost 5 bases and J lost 0 bases. The V gene's germline CDR1 is SEHNR and CDR2 FQNEAQ (reference sequence). The CDR3 covers 16 residues. DNA for the CDR3: TGTGCCAGCAGCCCCACCGGACAGGTCGTCTCCTACGAGCAGTACTTC. Its protein product is CASSPTGQVVSYEQYF.

This clone has just a few counts. The chain couples TRBV11-3 to TRBJ1-1; perhaps TRBD1 as D (5 bases). CDR1 is SGHNT and CDR2 is YENEEA in the germline V gene. V was cut by 4 bases and J by 7 bases, with 10 bases left in between. The CDR3 is 12 amino acids. The CDR3 sequence is CASSSGSLEAFF. The DNA for the CDR3 is TGTGCCAGCAGCTCAGGGTCCCTTGAAGCTTTCTTT.

This rearrangement joins TRBV21-1 to TRBJ2-7; the table's D gene call, TRBD1, was not cross checked with the DNA. TRBV21-1 is described as a pseudogene. The CDR3 loop spans 13 amino acids. The CDR3 coding sequence is TGTGCCAGCAGCAAATGGGACAGCCACGAGCAGTACTTC. It codes for CASSKWDSHEQYF.

The V call is TRBV29-1, the J call TRBJ2-5; the match to TRBD1 covers 10 bases. V lost 6 bases to trimming and J lost 1 base; unmatched junction nucleotides: 5. From germline, CDR1 is SQVTM and CDR2 ANQGSEA. This CDR3 comprises 14 residues. The DNA for the CDR3 is TGCAGCGTCTCCGACAGGGGGCTCCAAGAGACCCAGTACTTC. Its translation is CSVSDRGLQETQYF.

This chain links TRBV28 with TRBJ2-7; a weak D match, TRBD1 (5 bases). V was pared by 3 bases and J by 4 bases, with 13 bases between. The CDR3 length is 14 residues. Germline assignment: CDR1 MDHEN and CDR2 SYDVKM. The CDR3 coding sequence is TGTGCCAGCAGTTTGACAGACTCTGTGTACGAGCAGTACTTC. Its protein is CASSLTDSVYEQYF.

V gene TRBV7-2 combines with J gene TRBJ2-5, with D perhaps matching TRBD2 (5 bases). The V and J ends lost 3 bases and 3 bases respectively, with 8 bases between them. Germline V gene data show CDR1 as SGHTA and CDR2 as FQGNSA. The length of the CDR3 is 13 residues. Here the CDR3 reads CASSFMTKETQYF. The DNA of the CDR3 is TGTGCCAGCAGCTTTATGACTAAAGAGACCCAGTACTTC.

This clone showed up just a few times. The rearrangement links TRBV30 to TRBJ1-1, with a possible D match to TRBD1 (6 bases). Per the germline V gene, CDR1 is GTSNPN and CDR2 is SVGIG (reference sequence). CDR3 length equals 14 residues. Trimming took off 1 base at V and 1 base at J, with 10 bases between the two ends. The CDR3 spells CAWSEKGENTEAFF. CDR3 bases: TGTGCCTGGAGTGAGAAGGGGGAGAACACTGAAGCTTTCTTT.

The CDR3 coding sequence is TGTGCCAGCAGCCCGGACAGGGCTGGAAACACCATATATTTT. This sequence encodes CASSPDRAGNTIYF. The chain uses TRBV5-4 and TRBJ1-3; TRBD1 matches at 8 bases. V lost 4 bases to trimming and J lost 2 bases; unmatched junction nucleotides: 2. The germline gives CDR1 SGHNT, CDR2 YYREEE (reference sequence). CDR3 length equals 14 residues. The variable domain in full, with the rest retrieved from reference TRBV5-4 and TRBJ1-3, is ETGVTQSPTHLIKTRGQQVTLRCSSQSGHNTVSWYQQALGQGPQFIFQYYREEENGRGNFPPRFSGLQFPNYSSELNVNALELDDSALYLCASSPDRAGNTIYFGEGSWLTVV.

The rearrangement links TRBV7-2 to TRBJ2-7; a weak D match, TRBD2 (6 bases). Between the trimmed V and J ends, which lost 2 bases and 2 bases, there was a span of 13 bases. From germline, CDR1 is SGHTA and CDR2 FQGNSA. The CDR3 length is 15 residues. The CDR3 DNA follows: TGTGCCAGCAGCTTATTCCCCGGGAGAACCTACGAGCAGTACTTC. It is translated as CASSLFPGRTYEQYF.

The V call is TRBV9, the J call TRBJ2-5; no clear D gene. V was cut by 0 bases and J by 1 base, with 7 bases left in between. There are 14 residues in the CDR3. CDR1 and CDR2 from the germline V gene are SGDLS and YYNGEE. The CDR3 coding sequence is TGTGCCAGCAGCGTAGGCTTAGCCCAAGAGACCCAGTACTTC. It specifies CASSVGLAQETQYF. The full variable domain, its missing parts supplied by reference TRBV9 and TRBJ2-5, is DSGVTQTPKHLITATGQRVTLRCSPRSGDLSVYWYQQSLDQGLQFLIQYYNGEERAKGNILERFSAQQFPDLHSELNLSSLELGDSALYFCASSVGLAQETQYFGPGTRLLVL.

The genes are TRBV5-4 and TRBJ2-2, with 14 bases identical to TRBD2. The CDR3 totals 16 residues. V lost 2 bases and J lost 10; bases outside the gene matches: 7. Germline CDR1 reads SGHNT; CDR2 reads YYREEE (reference sequence). The CDR3 DNA reads as TGTGCCAGCAGCTTATCCCCGGGACTAGCGGGGGAGGAGCTGTTTTTT. It codes for CASSLSPGLAGEELFF.

V gene TRBV7-9 combines with J gene TRBJ1-2, with 12 bases fitting TRBD1. This CDR3 is 16 amino acids long. The germline gives CDR1 SEHNR, CDR2 FQNEAQ (reference sequence). With V trimmed by 3 bases and J by 5 bases, 7 bases remained unmatched. CDR3 amino acids: CASSLAGGQGAYGYTF. CDR3 sequence (DNA): TGTGCCAGCAGCTTGGCGGGGGGACAGGGGGCGTATGGCTACACCTTC.

CDR3 residues: CASSLDGGAPRTDTQYF. The CDR3 DNA follows: TGTGCCAGCAGCTTAGATGGGGGCGCCCCTCGCACAGATACGCAGTATTTT. The gene calls are TRBV11-2 and TRBJ2-3, with D possibly TRBD1 on 6 matching bases. V was pared by 0 bases and J by 1 base, with 14 bases between. CDR1 is SGHAT and CDR2 is FQNNGV in the germline V gene. This CDR3 has 17 amino acids.

The V gene is TRBV6-6, the J gene TRBJ2-7; 7 nucleotides agree with TRBD1. CDR3 length: 13 amino acids. Per the germline V gene, CDR1 is MNHNY and CDR2 is SVGAGI (reference sequence). Losses at the gene ends were 7 bases for V and 12 bases for J; bases not matched to a gene: 15. CDR3 loop: CASTYPEGAALYF. In nucleotides, the CDR3 is TGTGCCAGCACCTACCCTGAGGGGGCAGCACTGTACTTC.

The gene calls are TRBV27 and TRBJ2-7; D might be TRBD1 (5 bases). Trimming removed 0 bases from V and 1 base from J, with 7 bases in between. The germline gives CDR1 MNHEY, CDR2 SMNVEV (reference sequence). CDR3 size: 14 residues. This CDR3 reads CASSLSGHSYEQYF. CDR3 in DNA: TGTGCCAGCAGTTTATCAGGACATTCCTACGAGCAGTACTTC.

The chain links TRBV11-2 to TRBJ2-7; 14 positions agree with TRBD2. Germline V gives CDR1 SGHAT, CDR2 FQNNGV. The trim removed 5 bases at V and 6 bases at J, leaving 12 bases unmatched. The CDR3 sequence is 17 residues long. In DNA, the CDR3 is TGTGCCAGCAGCGTCGGGACTAGCGGGGGACAATCGGGCGAGCAGTACTTC. This sequence encodes CASSVGTSGGQSGEQYF.